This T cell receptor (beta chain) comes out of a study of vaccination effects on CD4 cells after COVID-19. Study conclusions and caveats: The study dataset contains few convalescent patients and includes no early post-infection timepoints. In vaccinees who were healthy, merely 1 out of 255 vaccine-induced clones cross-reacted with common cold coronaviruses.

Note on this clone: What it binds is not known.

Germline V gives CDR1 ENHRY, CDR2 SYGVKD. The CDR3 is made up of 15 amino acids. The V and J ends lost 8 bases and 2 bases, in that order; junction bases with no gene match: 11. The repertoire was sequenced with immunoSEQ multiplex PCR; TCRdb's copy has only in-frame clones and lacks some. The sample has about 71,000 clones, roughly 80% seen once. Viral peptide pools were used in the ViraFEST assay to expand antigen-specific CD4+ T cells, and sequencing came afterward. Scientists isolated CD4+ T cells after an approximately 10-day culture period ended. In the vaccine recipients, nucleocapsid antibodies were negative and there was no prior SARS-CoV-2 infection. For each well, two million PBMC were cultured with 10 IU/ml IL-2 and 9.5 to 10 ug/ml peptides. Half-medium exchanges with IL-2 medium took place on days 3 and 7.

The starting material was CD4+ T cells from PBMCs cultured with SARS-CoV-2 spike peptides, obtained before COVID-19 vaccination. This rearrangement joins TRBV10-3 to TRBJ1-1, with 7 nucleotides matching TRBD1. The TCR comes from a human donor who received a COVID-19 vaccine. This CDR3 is CAIGRGGGGNTEAFF. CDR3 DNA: TGTGCCATCGGCAGGGGGGGCGGCGGAAACACTGAAGCTTTCTTT.